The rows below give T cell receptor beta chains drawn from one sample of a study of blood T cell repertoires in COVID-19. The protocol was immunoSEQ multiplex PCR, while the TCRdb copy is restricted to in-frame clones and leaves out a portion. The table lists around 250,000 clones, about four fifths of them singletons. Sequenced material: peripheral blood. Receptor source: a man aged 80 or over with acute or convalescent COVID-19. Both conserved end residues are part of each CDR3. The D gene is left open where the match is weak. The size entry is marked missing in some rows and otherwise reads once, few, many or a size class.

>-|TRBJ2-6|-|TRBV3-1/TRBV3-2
CASSHRSGANVLTF
TGTGCCAGCAGCCACCGCTCTGGGGCCAACGTCCTGACTTTC
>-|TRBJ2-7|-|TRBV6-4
CASSRGHSSSYEQYF
TGTGCCAGCAGCCGAGGACACTCCTCCTCCTACGAGCAGTACTTC
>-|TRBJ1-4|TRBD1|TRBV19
CASRRDRDGTTNEKLFF
TGTGCCAGTCGCCGGGACAGGGATGGGACAACTAATGAAAAACTGTTTTTT
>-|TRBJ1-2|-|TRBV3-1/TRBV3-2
CASSQERGGYTF
TGTGCCAGCAGCCAAGAACGGGGAGGGTACACCTTC
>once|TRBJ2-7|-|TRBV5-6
CASSWSSYEQYF
TGTGCCAGCAGCTGGAGCTCCTACGAGCAGTACTTC
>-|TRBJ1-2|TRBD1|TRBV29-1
CSVVAGTGTYGYTF
TGCAGCGTTGTTGCCGGGACAGGGACCTATGGCTACACCTTC
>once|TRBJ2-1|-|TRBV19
CASRVGGADNEQFF
TGTGCCAGTAGGGTTGGGGGGGCCGACAATGAGCAGTTCTTC
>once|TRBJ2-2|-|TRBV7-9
CASSLGGSNTGELFF
TGTGCCAGCAGCTTAGGAGGGTCGAACACCGGGGAGCTGTTTTTT
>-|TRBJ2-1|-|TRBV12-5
CASGSGIEQFF
TGTGCTAGTGGATCAGGGATTGAGCAGTTCTTC
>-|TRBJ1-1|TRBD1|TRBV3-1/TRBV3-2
CASRETGGYTEAFF
TGTGCCAGCAGAGAGACAGGGGGGTACACTGAAGCTTTCTTT
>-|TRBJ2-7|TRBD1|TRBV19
CASSMQRGPEQYF
TGTGCCAGTAGTATGCAGAGGGGGCCCGAGCAGTACTTC
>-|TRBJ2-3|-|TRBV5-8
CASSLGGSVTADTQYF
TGTGCCAGCAGCTTGGGGGGTAGCGTAACAGCAGATACGCAGTATTTT
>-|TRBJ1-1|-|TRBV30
CAWRTRGRTLNTEAFF
TGTGCCTGGCGTACCAGGGGACGTACTCTGAACACTGAAGCTTTCTTT
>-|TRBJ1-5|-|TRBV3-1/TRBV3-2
CASSQDPLVGSQPQHF
TGTGCCAGCAGCCAAGATCCGTTGGTTGGGAGTCAGCCCCAGCATTTT
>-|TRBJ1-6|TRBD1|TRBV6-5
CASSPGTGVSPLHF
TGTGCCAGCAGTCCCGGGACAGGGGTTTCACCCCTCCACTTT
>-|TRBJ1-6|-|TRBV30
CAWSVQGGNSPLHF
TGTGCCTGGAGTGTACAAGGGGGAAATTCACCCCTCCACTTT
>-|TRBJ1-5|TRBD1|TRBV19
CASRSRSRTGARSGPQHF
TGTGCCAGTAGATCCCGCAGCCGGACAGGGGCCCGTTCTGGGCCCCAGCATTTT
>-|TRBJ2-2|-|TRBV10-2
CASKAGAAAGELFF
TGCGCCAGCAAGGCGGGGGCAGCTGCCGGGGAGCTGTTTTTT
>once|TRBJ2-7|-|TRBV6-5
CASSYRSGSYEQYF
TGTGCCAGCAGTTACCGTTCAGGTTCCTACGAGCAGTACTTC
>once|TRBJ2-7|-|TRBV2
CASGSRDYEQYF
TGTGCCAGCGGTAGCAGGGATTACGAGCAGTACTTC
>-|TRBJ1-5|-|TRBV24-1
CATSDPSQNQPQHF
TGTGCCACCAGTGATCCATCACAGAATCAGCCCCAGCATTTT
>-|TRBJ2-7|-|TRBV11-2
CASSLGAVRSDEQYF
TGTGCCAGCAGCTTGGGGGCAGTCAGGAGTGATGAGCAGTACTTC
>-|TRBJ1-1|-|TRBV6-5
CASISLVDTEAFF
TGTGCCAGCATATCCTTAGTGGACACTGAAGCTTTCTTT
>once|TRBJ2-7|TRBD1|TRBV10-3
CAISDMIQGPAEQYF
TGTGCCATCAGTGATATGATACAGGGGCCCGCCGAGCAGTACTTC
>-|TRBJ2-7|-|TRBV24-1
CATSDWGVNEQYF
TGTGCCACCAGTGATTGGGGGGTCAACGAGCAGTACTTC
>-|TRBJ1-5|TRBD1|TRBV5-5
CASSLAGGYQPQHF
TGTGCCAGCAGCTTGGCAGGGGGGTATCAGCCCCAGCATTTT
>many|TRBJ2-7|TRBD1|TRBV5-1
CASSRTGVATYEQYF
TGCGCCAGCAGCCGGACAGGGGTAGCGACCTACGAGCAGTACTTC
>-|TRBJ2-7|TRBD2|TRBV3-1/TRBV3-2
CASSQVPFSGRARYEQYF
TGTGCCAGCAGCCAAGTCCCCTTTAGCGGGAGGGCCCGCTACGAGCAGTACTTC
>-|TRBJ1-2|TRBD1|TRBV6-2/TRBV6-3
CASSYSGQRNYGYTF
TGTGCCAGCAGTTACTCGGGACAGAGGAACTATGGCTACACCTTC
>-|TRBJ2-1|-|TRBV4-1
CASSQEPSSYNEQFF
TGCGCCAGCAGCCAAGAACCGAGCTCCTACAATGAGCAGTTCTTC
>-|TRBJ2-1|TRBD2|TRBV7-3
CASSLIASGNRRIHNEQFF
TGTGCCAGCAGCTTAATAGCTAGCGGGAATCGGAGGATCCACAATGAGCAGTTCTTC
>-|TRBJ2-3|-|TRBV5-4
CASSFPVQKNTDTQYF
TGTGCCAGCAGCTTTCCAGTACAGAAAAACACAGATACGCAGTATTTT
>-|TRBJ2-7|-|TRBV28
CASRDGTGYEQYF
TGTGCCAGCAGAGACGGGACTGGCTACGAGCAGTACTTC
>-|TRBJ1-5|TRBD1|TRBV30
CAWSAGVGGGPQHF
TGTGCCTGGAGTGCAGGGGTAGGGGGCGGGCCCCAGCATTTT
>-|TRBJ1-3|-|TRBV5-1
CASRVDRTGNTIYF
TGCGCCAGCAGGGTTGACAGAACTGGAAACACCATATATTTT
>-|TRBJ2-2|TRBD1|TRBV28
CASGGDREINTGELFF
TGTGCCAGCGGGGGGGACAGGGAAATAAACACCGGGGAGCTGTTTTTT
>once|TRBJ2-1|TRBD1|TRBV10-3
CAISESKGWDSSYNEQFF
TGTGCCATCAGTGAGTCGAAGGGCTGGGACAGCTCCTACAATGAGCAGTTCTTC
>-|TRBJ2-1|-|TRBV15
CATSRDQDYGGEQFF
TGTGCCACCAGCAGAGATCAGGACTATGGGGGTGAGCAGTTCTTC
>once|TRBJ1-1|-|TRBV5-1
CASSSSGGFTEAFF
TGCGCCAGCAGCTCGAGCGGGGGGTTCACTGAAGCTTTCTTT
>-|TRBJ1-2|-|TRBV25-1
CASSELRQAGYTF
TGTGCCAGCAGTGAATTGAGACAAGCTGGCTACACCTTC
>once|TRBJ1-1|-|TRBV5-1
CASSSQGNTEAFF
TGCGCCAGCAGCTCTCAGGGGAACACTGAAGCTTTCTTT
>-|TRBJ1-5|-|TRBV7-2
CASSWTGNQPQHF
TGTGCCAGCAGCTGGACGGGAAATCAGCCCCAGCATTTT
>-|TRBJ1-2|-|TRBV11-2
CASSLTGDNYGYTF
TGTGCCAGCAGCTTAACAGGAGACAACTATGGCTACACCTTC
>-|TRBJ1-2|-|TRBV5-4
CASSLPDRNYGYTF
TGTGCCAGCAGCTTGCCAGACAGGAACTATGGCTACACCTTC